A selection of T cell receptor beta chains follows, all from one sample in a study of blood T cell repertoires in COVID-19. Data came from immunoSEQ multiplex PCR; TCRdb stores just in-frame clones and leaves some out. This table has approximately 210,000 clones, roughly 80% appearing once. The sample was PBMCs or T cells enriched from blood (not recorded which). All receptors derive from a middle-aged man who had recovered from COVID-19. CDR3s include the opening cysteine and the closing phenylalanine or tryptophan. D genes are given only for firm matches. Part of the rows lack a size; the others show once, few, many or a class for expanded clones.

j_call d_call v_call clone_size cdr3_nt cdr3_aa
TRBJ1-3 TRBD1 TRBV5-4 - TGTGCCAGCAGCGGGGGACAGGCTGGAAACACCATATATTTT CASSGGQAGNTIYF
TRBJ1-6 - TRBV4-2 - TGTGCCAGCAGCCAAGACAGGGCCCGGTATAATTCACCCCTCCACTTT CASSQDRARYNSPLHF
TRBJ2-7 - TRBV11-1 once TGTGCCAGCAGCTCCCCCGGGACTCTTTACTCCTACGAGCAGTACTTC CASSSPGTLYSYEQYF
TRBJ1-5 - TRBV18 - TGTGCCAGCTCACCACCTGGAGGGAGGGGTGAGCAGCCCCAGCATTTT CASSPPGGRGEQPQHF
TRBJ2-2 TRBD2 TRBV6-4 once TGTGCCAGCAGTGCCCAGGGACTAGCGGGAACGATCGGGGAGCTGTTTTTT CASSAQGLAGTIGELFF
TRBJ1-1 - TRBV9 - TGTGCCAGCAGCGCAGACAGCGCCACTGAAGCTTTCTTT CASSADSATEAFF
TRBJ1-1 TRBD1 TRBV7-8 - TGTGCCAGCAGCTCCCGGGACAGTGCTTCCGCTGAAGCTTTCTTT CASSSRDSASAEAFF
TRBJ2-2 - TRBV7-9 - TGTGCCAGCAGCTTAGGGGGACTGGGCGGGGAGCTGTTTTTT CASSLGGLGGELFF
TRBJ1-2 TRBD1 TRBV29-1 - TGCAGCGTTGAAGGAAGGGGGCGGAACTATGGCTACACCTTC CSVEGRGRNYGYTF
TRBJ1-2 TRBD1 TRBV10-3 - TGTGCCACCCTACCCGCCGGGACAGCGGAATATGGCTACACCTTC CATLPAGTAEYGYTF
TRBJ2-7 - TRBV21-1 once TGTGCCAGCAGTGCTGGCCAGCGCAACTCCTACGAGCAGTACTTC CASSAGQRNSYEQYF
TRBJ2-7 - TRBV9 - TGTGCCAGCAGCGTTAGGGGGACCAGCTCCTACGAGCAGTACTTC CASSVRGTSSYEQYF
TRBJ1-1 - TRBV10-1 - TGCGCCGGCTATGTTTACAGGGCTAGGAACACTGAAGCTTTCTTT CAGYVYRARNTEAFF
TRBJ1-1 - TRBV6-1 - TGTGCCAGCAGTGAAGGTTACGCAGGGAACACTGAAGCTTTCTTT CASSEGYAGNTEAFF
TRBJ1-5 - TRBV29-1 - TGCAGCGTTGTAACAGGACCCAATCAGCCCCAGCATTTT CSVVTGPNQPQHF
TRBJ2-1 - TRBV21-1 - TGTGCCAGTCATCTACCGGGGTACAATGAGCAGTTCTTC CASHLPGYNEQFF